The 8 T cell receptor beta chains given below trace back to one sample, sequenced in a study of T cell repertoires in cytomegalovirus infection. TCRdb ran MiXCR on the reads and lists one entry per CDR3 protein. The data contain tens of thousands of distinct CDR3 sequences, about 20% of them singletons. No cognate antigen is known for these TCRs. Material: CD8+ T cells from cultured PBMCs, obtained from culture after CMV antigen stimulation. Receptors originate from a human donor in good health (CMV status not recorded). Some clones in this sample may be carry-over from other donors' samples.

This chain connects TRBV4-1 to TRBJ2-5; D uncertain. The V gene's germline CDR1 is MGHRA and CDR2 YSYEKL. The CDR3 extends over 13 amino acids. Between the trimmed V and J ends, which lost 2 bases and 0 bases, there was a span of 4 bases. CDR3 DNA: TGCGCCAGCAGCCAAACGTACCAAGAGACCCAGTACTTC. Encoded protein: CASSQTYQETQYF.

The chain has TRBV4-1 and TRBJ2-3, with 8 nucleotides matching TRBD2. Losses at the gene ends were 0 bases for V and 7 bases for J; bases not matched to a gene: 12. The CDR3 consists of 17 residues. Germline V CDR1 and CDR2: MGHRA, YSYEKL. CDR3 in amino acids: CASSQEFRPGGGNTQYF. CDR3 in DNA: TGCGCCAGCAGCCAAGAATTCCGTCCCGGGGGGGGAAATACGCAGTATTTT.

The chain links TRBV6-5 to TRBJ1-2; D possibly corresponds to TRBD1 (5 bases). Between the trimmed V and J ends, which lost 0 bases and 8 bases, there was a span of 25 bases. The CDR3 contains 18 residues. Per the germline V gene, CDR1 is MNHEY and CDR2 is SVGAGI. CDR3 coding DNA: TGTGCCAGCAGTTACTCGATTGAGGGGAGGGCGAGGGCTGAGGGCTACACCTTC. Translating gives CASSYSIEGRARAEGYTF.

This chain joins TRBV7-2 and TRBJ2-7, with D unresolved. V gave up 2 bases and J gave up 3 bases, with 14 bases separating them. Germline assignment: CDR1 SGHTA and CDR2 FQGNSA. CDR3 length: 15 amino acids. This CDR3 reads CASSLRAARSYEQYF. The CDR3 bases are TGTGCCAGCAGCTTAAGGGCCGCCCGCAGCTACGAGCAGTACTTC.

The rearrangement joins TRBV19 to TRBJ1-6, with D possibly TRBD1 on 6 matching bases. Trimming took off 8 bases at V and 5 bases at J, with 16 bases between the two ends. This CDR3 has 15 amino acids. CDR1 is LNHDA and CDR2 is SQIVND in the germline V gene (reference sequence). The CDR3 sequence is CASSQGSGDNSPLHF. The CDR3 DNA reads TGTGCCAGTTCACAGGGAAGCGGCGATAATTCACCCCTCCACTTT.

At least ten counts were recorded for this clonotype. V usage is TRBV19 and J usage is TRBJ1-1; perhaps TRBD1 as D (5 bases). This CDR3 contains 15 residues. Germline lookup yields CDR1 LNHDA and CDR2 SQIVND (reference sequence). The V and J ends lost 3 bases and 5 bases respectively, with 16 bases between them. CDR3 protein: CASSISGTWGTEAFF. The CDR3 nucleotides are TGTGCCAGTAGTATCTCCGGGACTTGGGGGACTGAAGCTTTCTTT.

The V and J genes are TRBV11-2 and TRBJ1-2; tentative D call: TRBD1 (6 bases). V was clipped by 1 base and J by 0 bases, with 15 bases between them. CDR3 length: 17 amino acids. The germline V gene has CDR1 SGHAT and CDR2 FQNNGV. In DNA form, the CDR3 reads TGTGCCAGCAGCTTAGCGGTCGGGGGCCAGGCTAACTATGGCTACACCTTC. As protein: CASSLAVGGQANYGYTF.

This clonotype was detected only a few times. V gene TRBV7-2 combines with J gene TRBJ2-7; TRBD1 matches at 7 bases. Unmatched junction bases numbered 13, after V lost 5 bases and J lost 0 bases. Looked up from germline, CDR1 is SGHTA and CDR2 is FQGNSA. This CDR3 has 17 residues. The CDR3 is CASSARDSSSFSYEQYF. The CDR3 bases are TGTGCCAGCAGCGCCCGGGACAGTTCATCCTTCTCCTACGAGCAGTACTTC. The full variable domain, completed using reference TRBV7-2 and TRBJ2-7, is GAGVSQSPSNKVTEKGKDVELRCDPISGHTALYWYRQSLGQGLEFLIYFQGNSAPDKSGLPSDRFSAERTGGSVSTLTIQRTQQEDSAVYLCASSARDSSSFSYEQYFGPGTRLTVT.